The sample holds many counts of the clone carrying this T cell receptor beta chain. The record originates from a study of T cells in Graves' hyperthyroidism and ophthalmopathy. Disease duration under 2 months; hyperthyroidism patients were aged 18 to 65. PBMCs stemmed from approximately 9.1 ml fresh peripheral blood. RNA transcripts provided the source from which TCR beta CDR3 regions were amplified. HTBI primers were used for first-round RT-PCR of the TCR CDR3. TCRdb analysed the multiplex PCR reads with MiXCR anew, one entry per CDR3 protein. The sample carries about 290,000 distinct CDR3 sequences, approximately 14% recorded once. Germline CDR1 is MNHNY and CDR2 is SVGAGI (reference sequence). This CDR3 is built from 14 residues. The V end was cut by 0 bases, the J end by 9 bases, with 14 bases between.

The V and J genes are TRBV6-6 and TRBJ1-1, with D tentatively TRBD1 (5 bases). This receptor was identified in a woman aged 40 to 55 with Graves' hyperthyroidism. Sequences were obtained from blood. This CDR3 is CASSYSGGGVQAFF. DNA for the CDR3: TGTGCCAGCAGTTACTCTGGGGGGGGGGTACAAGCTTTCTTT.